The 17 T cell receptor beta chains below all came from one sample that was sequenced in a study of T cell responses to AZD1222 COVID-19 vaccine. Generated by immunoSEQ multiplex PCR, the TCRdb table keeps only in-frame clones and is missing some. Of more than 80,000 clones in the sample, 70% to 90% are singletons; the top ten hold about 3%. The sample in question was peripheral blood, obtained 28 days after the second AZD1222 dose. These receptor sequences come from an adult who received the AZD1222 COVID-19 vaccine.

J is TRBJ2-5 and V is TRBV10-3, with 9 bases lining up with TRBD2. CDR3 length: 12 residues. J was trimmed by 12 bases and V by 3 bases; bases with no gene match: 5. Germline CDR1 reads ENHRY; CDR2 reads SYGVKD. The CDR3 DNA reads TGTGCCATCAGTGATTCTTCTAGCGGGGAGTACTTC. It translates to CAISDSSSGEYF.

CDR3 sequence: CASSRDRGYEQYF. The CDR3 nucleotides read TGTGCCAGCAGTAGGGACAGGGGGTACGAGCAGTACTTC. The gene calls are TRBV6-5 and TRBJ2-7, with 11 bases identical to TRBD1. The CDR3 consists of 13 residues. V shed 5 bases, J shed 4 bases, and the junction held 1 base outside the gene matches. The germline V gene has CDR1 MNHEY and CDR2 SVGAGI.

CDR3 DNA sequence: TGCGCCAGCAGCCAAGATTGGGCTAGCTATTCCTACGAGCAGTACTTC. Protein: CASSQDWASYSYEQYF. The rearrangement links TRBV4-3 to TRBJ2-7; TRBD2 is a possible D gene (5 bases). The V end was cut by 0 bases, the J end by 1 base, with 13 bases between. CDR1 LGHNA and CDR2 YSLEER come from the germline V gene. This CDR3 region has 16 residues.

This clone turned up a few times. Written as DNA, the CDR3 is TGTGCCAGTAGTTCGAGCGGAGCTAGCACAGATACGCAGTATTTT. Its protein product is CASSSSGASTDTQYF. V and J are TRBV19 and TRBJ2-3; weak D call: TRBD2 (5 bases). CDR1 is LNHDA, CDR2 SQIVND, per germline (reference sequence). The CDR3 covers 15 residues. The V end lost 5 bases, the J end lost 0 bases, and 12 bases lay between the germline ends.

This chain connects TRBV19 to TRBJ2-5; D tentatively reads TRBD1 or TRBD2 (6 bases each). The CDR3 runs to 16 residues. Germline CDR1 LNHDA, CDR2 SQIVND (reference sequence). V lost 5 bases to trimming and J lost 7 bases, with 23 bases between them. The CDR3 sequence is CASSGGAGALTGTQYF. In DNA form, the CDR3 reads TGTGCCAGTAGTGGAGGGGCAGGGGCTCTTACGGGGACCCAGTACTTC.

The CDR3 sequence: CASSVGTRNSPLHF. The DNA for the CDR3 is TGTGCCAGCAGTGTGGGGACTAGAAATTCACCCCTCCACTTT. The rearrangement joins TRBV2 to TRBJ1-6; TRBD1 is a possible D gene (5 bases). CDR1 and CDR2 from the germline V gene are SNHLY and FYNNEI. This CDR3 spans 14 amino acids. The V gene lost 4 bases and the J gene lost 7 bases, with 11 bases spanning the gap.

J is TRBJ2-2 and V is TRBV27, with D hard to call. The CDR3 has 13 residues. Trimming left V 4 bases short and J 3 bases short, with 6 bases between. Looked up from germline, CDR1 is MNHEY and CDR2 is SMNVEV (reference sequence). CDR3 residues: CASSSPYTGELFF. The DNA for the CDR3 is TGTGCCAGCAGTTCACCCTACACCGGGGAGCTGTTTTTT.

The V call is TRBV28, the J call TRBJ2-2, with D perhaps TRBD2 (6 bases). CDR1 MDHEN and CDR2 SYDVKM come from the germline V gene. V lost 10 bases, J lost 4 bases, and 10 bases lay in between. This CDR3 contains 12 residues. The CDR3 region has the DNA TGTGCCATGACCGGGGGCACCGGGGAGCTGTTTTTT. As protein: CAMTGGTGELFF.

This sequence joins TRBV29-1 and TRBJ1-4, with unresolved D. V lost 0 bases, J lost 8 bases, and 13 bases lay in between. Per the germline V gene, CDR1 is SQVTM and CDR2 is ANQGSEA. CDR3 length: 14 amino acids. DNA of the CDR3: TGCAGCGTTGAAGATCTGACTGGGCAGGAAAAACTGTTTTTT. Its translation: CSVEDLTGQEKLFF.

The chain carries TRBV7-6 and TRBJ2-3; 10 nucleotides line up with TRBD2. Germline CDR1 reads SGHVS; CDR2 reads FNYEAQ. The CDR3 extends over 19 amino acids. V dropped 1 base and J dropped 0; count of bases not matched to a gene: 10. The CDR3 is CASSLDGGSGRSSTDTQYF. The CDR3 coding sequence is TGTGCCAGCAGCTTAGATGGCGGTAGCGGGAGGTCTAGCACAGATACGCAGTATTTT.

The chain uses TRBV18 and TRBJ2-7; 9 nucleotides align to TRBD1. Germline trimming cut 4 bases from V and 5 bases from J; bases unmatched to any gene: 9. From germline, CDR1 is KGHSH and CDR2 LQKENI. CDR3 size: 15 residues. The DNA of the CDR3 is TGTGCCAGCTCACGACCCGGGACAGGGATTAACGAGCAGTACTTC. It translates to CASSRPGTGINEQYF.

The gene calls are TRBV30 and TRBJ2-2; 9 positions match TRBD2. The CDR3 contains 15 residues. Trimming cost V 2 bases and J 4 bases; bases outside gene matches: 5. Germline V gives CDR1 GTSNPN, CDR2 SVGIG (reference sequence). The CDR3 sequence: CAWSRIAGVTGELFF. DNA for the CDR3: TGTGCCTGGAGTCGGATAGCGGGGGTCACCGGGGAGCTGTTTTTT.

In this sample, this clone turned up a few times. This chain uses TRBV5-1 with TRBJ2-3; D tentatively fits TRBD1 or TRBD2 (6 bases each). CDR1 is SGHRS and CDR2 is YFSETQ in the germline V gene. V was shortened by 4 bases and J by 3 bases, with 18 bases between the two germline ends. The length of the CDR3 is 16 residues. DNA of the CDR3: TGCGCCAGCAGCCCCGAAGGGGGAGGAGGAACAGATACGCAGTATTTT. Translating it yields CASSPEGGGGTDTQYF.

The CDR3 nucleotides are TGTGCCAGCAGCTCGGGACAGGGAATTTATGGCTACACCTTC. This gives the protein CASSSGQGIYGYTF. This chain joins TRBV7-2 and TRBJ1-2; 9 bases are a match to TRBD1. Germline-derived CDR1 and CDR2 are SGHTA and FQGNSA. The CDR3 contains 14 residues. Germline trimming cut 4 bases from V and 5 bases from J; bases unmatched to any gene: 5.

As for this clone: The germline gene is not matched at one end of the junction; a read error may be the cause. The rearrangement joins TRBV3-1 (or the pseudogene TRBV3-2) to TRBJ1-2, with a tentative D call TRBD1 (6 bases). The CDR3 extends over 15 amino acids. Germline V gene data show CDR1 as LGHDT and CDR2 as YNNKEL (reference sequence). CDR3 protein: CARSQTGGAGYGYTF. The CDR3 DNA is TGTGCCCGCAGCCAGACGGGGGGGGCGGGCTATGGCTACACCTTC.

This sequence joins TRBV30 and TRBJ1-4; 9 bases map to TRBD1. The germline gives CDR1 GTSNPN, CDR2 SVGIG (reference sequence). The length of the CDR3 is 16 residues. V gave up 1 base and J gave up 4 bases; unmatched junction bases: 7. CDR3 bases: TGTGCCTGGAGTGGGGGGCCGGGACAGGGTAATGAAAAACTGTTTTTT. It is translated as CAWSGGPGQGNEKLFF.

The rearrangement joins TRBV20-1 to TRBJ1-2; D is perhaps TRBD1 (5 bases). Germline CDR1 reads DFQATT; CDR2 reads SNEGSKA (reference sequence). V lost 3 bases to trimming and J lost 7 bases, with 9 bases between them. CDR3 length: 11 residues. Here the CDR3 DNA reads TGCAGTGCTAGTAGAGGGGTTGGCTACACCTTC. It encodes CSASRGVGYTF.